The source of this T cell receptor (beta chain) is a study of cytomegalovirus exposure and HLA in healthy donors. Study-level information: Per a later analysis, the roughly 670 first-cohort and under 150 validation repertoires shared one platform.

Concerning this clone: Its target is unknown.

Produced via immunoSEQ multiplex PCR; TCRdb's table is partial and in-frame only. In the table there are approximately 150,000 clones, over 80% of which are singletons. General study results and limits: The dataset shows that most TCR sequences were rare, while some public TCRs occurred in many donors. Listed as cytomegalovirus-associated were 150 to 200 TCR beta chains. Later, an analysis found that TCR clusters from the first cohort tended to co-occur in the roughly 110 validation repertoires.

V lost 4 bases and J lost 1; bases outside the gene matches: 9. Germline lookup yields CDR1 MNHEY and CDR2 SMNVEV (reference sequence). The CDR3 length is 16 residues. V is TRBV27 and J is TRBJ2-5; 7 bases map to TRBD2. Sequences were obtained from PBMCs. The receptor comes from a man aged 25-45 years in good health and CMV-seropositive. For the CDR3, the DNA is TGTGCCAGCAGTTCCTCAGGGAGGGCCGGCCAAGAGACCCAGTACTTC. This codes for CASSSSGRAGQETQYF.